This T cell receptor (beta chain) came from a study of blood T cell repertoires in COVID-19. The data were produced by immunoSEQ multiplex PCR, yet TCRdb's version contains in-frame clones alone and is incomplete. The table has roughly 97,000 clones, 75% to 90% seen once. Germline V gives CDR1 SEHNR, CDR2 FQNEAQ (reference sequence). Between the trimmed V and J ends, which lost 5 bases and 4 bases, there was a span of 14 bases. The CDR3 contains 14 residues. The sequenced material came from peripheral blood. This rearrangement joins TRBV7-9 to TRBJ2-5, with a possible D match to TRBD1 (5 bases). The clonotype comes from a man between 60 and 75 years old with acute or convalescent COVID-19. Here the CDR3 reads CASSPDWGGETQYF. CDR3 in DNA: TGTGCCAGCAGCCCTGACTGGGGCGGAGAGACCCAGTACTTC.